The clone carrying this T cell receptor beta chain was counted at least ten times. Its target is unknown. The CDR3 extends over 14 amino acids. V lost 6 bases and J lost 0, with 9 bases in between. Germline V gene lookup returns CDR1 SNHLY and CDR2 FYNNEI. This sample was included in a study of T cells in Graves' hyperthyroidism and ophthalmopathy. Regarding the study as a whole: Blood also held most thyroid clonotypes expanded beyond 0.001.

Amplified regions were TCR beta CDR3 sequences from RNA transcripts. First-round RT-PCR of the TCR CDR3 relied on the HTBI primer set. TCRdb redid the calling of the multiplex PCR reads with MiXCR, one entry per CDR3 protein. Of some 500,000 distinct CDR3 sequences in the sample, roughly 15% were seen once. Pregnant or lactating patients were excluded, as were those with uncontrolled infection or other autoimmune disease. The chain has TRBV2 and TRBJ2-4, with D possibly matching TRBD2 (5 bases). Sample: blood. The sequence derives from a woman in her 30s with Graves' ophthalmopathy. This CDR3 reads CASRDGLAKNIQYF. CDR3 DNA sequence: TGTGCCAGCAGGGACGGACTAGCCAAAAACATTCAGTACTTC.